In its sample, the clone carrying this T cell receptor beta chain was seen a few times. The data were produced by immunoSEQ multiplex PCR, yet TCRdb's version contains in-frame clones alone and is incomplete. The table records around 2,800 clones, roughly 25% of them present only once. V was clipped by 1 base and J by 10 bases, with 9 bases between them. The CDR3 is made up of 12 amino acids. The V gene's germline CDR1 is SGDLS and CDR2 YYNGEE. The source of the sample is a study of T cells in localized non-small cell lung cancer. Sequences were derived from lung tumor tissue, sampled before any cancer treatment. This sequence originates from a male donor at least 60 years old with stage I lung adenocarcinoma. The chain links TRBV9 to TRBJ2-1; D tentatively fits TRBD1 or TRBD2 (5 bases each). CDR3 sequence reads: CASSVRWGEQFF. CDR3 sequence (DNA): TGTGCCAGCAGCGTAAGATGGGGGGAGCAGTTCTTC.